The 5 T cell receptor beta chains in this list originate from one sample, sequenced in a study of T cells in Graves' hyperthyroidism and ophthalmopathy. Amplified regions were TCR beta CDR3 sequences from RNA transcripts. RT-PCR in the first round (using the HTBI primer set) targeted the TCR CDR3. Using its own MiXCR run on the multiplex PCR reads, TCRdb lists one record per CDR3 protein. Here the sample spans about 620,000 distinct CDR3 sequences, around 15% being singletons. The sequenced sample was blood. All receptors come from a woman younger than 45 with Graves' hyperthyroidism.

This clonotype was counted only a few times. V gene TRBV5-4 combines with J gene TRBJ1-1; 9 bases fit TRBD1. The junction had 9 bases not matched to a gene; V was cut back by 4 bases and J by 5 bases. Germline CDR1 SGHNT, CDR2 YYREEE (reference sequence). CDR3 length: 15 residues. Here the CDR3 reads CASSTQGARGTEAFF. The CDR3 coding sequence is TGTGCCAGCAGCACACAGGGGGCGCGAGGGACTGAAGCTTTCTTT.

This clonotype came up many times. This chain links TRBV7-2 with TRBJ2-6; a possible D gene is TRBD2 (6 bases). Germline V gene lookup returns CDR1 SGHTA and CDR2 FQGNSA. This CDR3 is built from 16 residues. Trimming stripped 2 bases from V and 2 bases from J, with 10 bases between. The CDR3 nucleotides read TGTGCCAGCAGCTTACCGGGACTTGCTGGGGCCAACGTCCTGACTTTC. Protein sequence: CASSLPGLAGANVLTF.

The chain is built from TRBV18 and TRBJ2-7, with 11 nucleotides matching TRBD2. The CDR3 length is 15 residues. V was clipped by 3 bases and J by 2 bases; unmatched bases: 3. Germline V gene data show CDR1 as KGHSH and CDR2 as LQKENI. The CDR3 nucleotides are TGTGCCAGCTCACCTCTTAGCGGGAGGGCCTACGAGCAGTACTTC. Residues: CASSPLSGRAYEQYF.

J is TRBJ1-1 and V is TRBV5-1, with D unclear. The V and J ends lost 4 bases and 0 bases respectively, with 13 bases between them. The CDR3 is made up of 15 amino acids. Germline V lookup: CDR1 SGHRS, CDR2 YFSETQ. The CDR3 is CASSPTGRLNTEAFF. The CDR3 nucleotides read TGCGCCAGCAGCCCTACCGGACGGCTGAACACTGAAGCTTTCTTT.

The CDR3: CASSVQGRAADTQYF. CDR3 nucleotide sequence: TGTGCCAGCAGCGTACAGGGGAGGGCCGCAGATACGCAGTATTTT. The J gene is TRBJ2-3, the V gene TRBV9; D is possibly TRBD2 (7 bases). V lost 1 base to trimming and J lost 4 bases, with 13 bases between them. Per the germline V gene, CDR1 is SGDLS and CDR2 is YYNGEE. The CDR3 extends over 15 amino acids.